These T cell receptor beta chains were read from a single sample in a study of blood T cell repertoires in COVID-19. Sequencing was performed with immunoSEQ multiplex PCR; in TCRdb, only in-frame clones are kept and a portion is missing. The table records more than 110,000 clones, 80% to 85% of them present only once. The source material was peripheral blood. All receptors come from a human donor in a cohort sampled during active COVID-19. CDR3s include the opening cysteine and the closing phenylalanine or tryptophan. The D gene is left open where the match is weak. For some rows the clone size is stated as once, few or many, or as a class when expanded; others skip it.

abundance,d_gene,j_gene,v_gene,CDR3aa,CDR3nt
NA,TRBD1,TRBJ1-1,TRBV11-2,CASSLGGGNTEAFF,TGTGCCAGCAGCCTAGGGGGCGGGAACACTGAAGCTTTCTTT
NA,NA,TRBJ1-4,TRBV3-1/TRBV3-2,CASSQALGASYEKLFF,TGTGCCAGCAGCCAAGCCCTTGGGGCTTCCTATGAAAAACTGTTTTTT
NA,TRBD1,TRBJ2-5,TRBV6-2/TRBV6-3,CASSRQGETQYF,TGTGCCAGCAGTCGACAGGGAGAGACCCAGTACTTC
NA,NA,TRBJ1-1,TRBV11-2,CASFLTMNTEAFF,TGTGCCAGTTTTCTAACGATGAACACTGAAGCTTTCTTT
NA,NA,TRBJ2-2,TRBV9,CASSVDTGFFLLTGELFF,TGTGCCAGCAGCGTAGATACAGGGTTTTTCCTCTTAACCGGGGAGCTGTTTTTT
NA,NA,TRBJ2-7,TRBV3-1/TRBV3-2,CASSPRGTLVFEQYF,TGTGCCAGCAGCCCCCGGGGGACGCTAGTCTTCGAGCAGTACTTC
NA,TRBD2,TRBJ2-5,TRBV11-3,CASSTGAGGSGETQYF,TGTGCCTCCAGCACAGGAGCGGGGGGTTCTGGGGAGACCCAGTACTTC
NA,TRBD1,TRBJ2-3,TRBV13,CASSPGQGVYTDTQYF,TGTGCCAGCAGCCCGGGACAGGGAGTTTATACAGATACGCAGTATTTT
NA,NA,TRBJ2-3,TRBV11-3,CASSRRGKELDTQYF,TGTGCCAGCAGCCGTAGGGGGAAGGAGTTGGATACGCAGTATTTT
NA,NA,TRBJ2-7,TRBV3-1/TRBV3-2,CASSQDPGYEQYF,TGTGCCAGCAGCCAAGACCCAGGATACGAGCAGTACTTC
NA,NA,TRBJ1-4,TRBV5-5,CASSFGGAYEKLFF,TGTGCCAGCAGCTTTGGGGGGGCGTATGAAAAACTGTTTTTT
NA,NA,TRBJ1-1,TRBV5-4,CASSPGMNTEAFF,TGTGCCAGCAGTCCAGGAATGAACACTGAAGCTTTCTTT
once,NA,TRBJ1-3,TRBV3-1/TRBV3-2,CASSPLSRDTIYF,TGTGCCAGCAGCCCCTTGAGCCGGGACACCATATATTTT
NA,NA,TRBJ1-1,TRBV27,CASSPRPQRGTEAFF,TGTGCCAGCAGTCCAAGGCCCCAACGCGGCACTGAAGCTTTCTTT
NA,TRBD1,TRBJ1-4,TRBV5-1,CASSETGGIEKLFF,TGCGCCAGCAGCGAGACAGGGGGCATTGAAAAACTGTTTTTT
NA,TRBD1,TRBJ1-1,TRBV19,CASSMTGDLYTEAFF,TGTGCCAGTAGTATGACAGGGGATTTATACACTGAAGCTTTCTTT
once,TRBD1,TRBJ2-5,TRBV5-1,CASSARTGSSQETQYF,TGCGCCAGCAGCGCCCGGACAGGGTCTAGCCAAGAGACCCAGTACTTC
NA,TRBD2,TRBJ2-7,TRBV4-1,CASSLTSGETYEQYF,TGCGCCAGCAGCCTTACTAGCGGGGAGACCTACGAGCAGTACTTC
few,NA,TRBJ1-6,TRBV7-6,CASSLRGGDSPLHF,TGTGCCAGCAGCTTAAGGGGTGGCGATTCACCCCTCCACTTT
NA,NA,TRBJ1-4,TRBV11-2,CASSPGVTEEKLFF,TGTGCCAGCAGCCCAGGGGTTACAGAGGAAAAACTGTTTTTT
NA,TRBD1,TRBJ1-2,TRBV29-1,CSVDGGTANYGYTF,TGCAGCGTTGATGGCGGGACAGCAAACTATGGCTACACCTTC
NA,TRBD2,TRBJ2-1,TRBV19,CASSMTSGAYNEQFF,TGTGCCAGTAGTATGACTAGCGGGGCCTACAATGAGCAGTTCTTC
NA,TRBD1,TRBJ1-5,TRBV7-2,CASSSGQGQRPQHF,TGTGCCAGCAGCAGCGGACAGGGACAAAGGCCCCAGCATTTT
NA,TRBD1,TRBJ2-2,TRBV12-3/TRBV12-4,CASTGQGTGELFF,TGTGCCAGCACGGGACAGGGGACCGGGGAGCTGTTTTTT
NA,NA,TRBJ2-1,TRBV29-1,CSVEDRGGFAYNEQFF,TGCAGCGTTGAAGATCGAGGGGGATTTGCCTACAATGAGCAGTTCTTC
NA,NA,TRBJ2-3,TRBV7-2,CASSLGAGANTDTQYF,TGTGCCAGCAGCTTAGGGGCGGGGGCAAATACAGATACGCAGTATTTT
NA,NA,TRBJ1-1,TRBV19,CASSILKVGTLRNTEAFF,TGTGCCAGTAGTATCCTTAAGGTAGGGACACTCCGGAACACTGAAGCTTTCTTT
NA,NA,TRBJ1-2,TRBV5-4,CASSPGAKVYGYTF,TGTGCCAGCAGCCCAGGGGCTAAGGTCTATGGCTACACCTTC
NA,TRBD2,TRBJ2-5,TRBV11-1,CASSFSGGRQETQYF,TGTGCCAGCAGCTTTAGCGGGGGGCGCCAAGAGACCCAGTACTTC
NA,TRBD2,TRBJ2-3,TRBV9,CASSVGASGSTDTQYF,TGTGCCAGCAGCGTAGGAGCTAGCGGAAGCACAGATACGCAGTATTTT
NA,NA,TRBJ1-1,TRBV5-1,CASSWTTAGKFLNTEAFF,TGCGCCAGCAGCTGGACGACAGCAGGGAAGTTTTTAAACACTGAAGCTTTCTTT
NA,TRBD2,TRBJ2-7,TRBV12-5,CASGLVRLGLAGVYEQYF,TGTGCTAGTGGTTTGGTAAGGCTCGGACTAGCGGGGGTATACGAGCAGTACTTC
NA,TRBD1,TRBJ2-1,TRBV2,CASATGGNEQFF,TGTGCCAGCGCTACAGGGGGTAATGAGCAGTTCTTC
NA,TRBD1,TRBJ2-2,TRBV5-1,CASSFRTGGAGELFF,TGCGCCAGCAGCTTCAGGACAGGGGGGGCCGGGGAGCTGTTTTTT
many,NA,TRBJ2-5,TRBV7-9,CASSFRPANGQHQETQYF,TGTGCCAGCAGCTTTCGTCCCGCTAATGGACAACACCAAGAGACCCAGTACTTC
NA,TRBD1,TRBJ2-1,TRBV6-4,CASSDGTGLYNEQFF,TGTGCCAGCAGTGACGGGACAGGGCTTTACAATGAGCAGTTCTTC
NA,NA,TRBJ2-3,TRBV6-5,CASSYSEGLDTQYF,TGTGCCAGCAGTTACTCTGAGGGTTTGGATACGCAGTATTTT
NA,NA,TRBJ1-6,TRBV10-3,CAITGGLTQNSPLHF,TGTGCCATCACCGGAGGGCTAACCCAGAATTCACCCCTCCACTTT
few,NA,TRBJ1-6,TRBV28,CASRTGSSYNSPLHF,TGTGCCAGCAGGACCGGGAGCTCCTATAATTCACCCCTCCACTTT
NA,TRBD1,TRBJ1-1,TRBV7-9,CASSPRQGMNTEAFF,TGTGCCAGCAGCCCTCGACAGGGAATGAACACTGAAGCTTTCTTT
NA,NA,TRBJ2-5,TRBV5-6,CASSKGQQETQYF,TGTGCCAGCAGCAAAGGACAGCAAGAGACCCAGTACTTC
NA,NA,TRBJ1-1,TRBV10-1,CASSESPARGRTEAFF,TGCGCCAGCAGTGAGTCACCCGCCAGGGGAAGGACTGAAGCTTTCTTT
NA,TRBD1,TRBJ1-1,TRBV6-6,CASSRPGQGATEAFF,TGTGCCAGCAGCCGACCGGGACAGGGGGCAACTGAAGCTTTCTTT
NA,TRBD1,TRBJ1-4,TRBV5-6,CASSSQGLILFF,TGTGCCAGCAGTTCACAGGGGTTAATACTGTTTTTT
NA,NA,TRBJ1-1,TRBV15,CATKPYQNTEAFF,TGTGCCACCAAGCCCTACCAGAACACTGAAGCTTTCTTT
NA,NA,TRBJ2-1,TRBV5-8,CASSHDRYNEQFF,TGTGCCAGCAGTCACGACAGGTACAATGAGCAGTTCTTC
once,NA,TRBJ1-1,TRBV5-4,CASSLADPGGPNTEAFF,TGTGCCAGCAGCTTGGCAGACCCCGGAGGTCCGAACACTGAAGCTTTCTTT
NA,NA,TRBJ2-3,TRBV27,CAARTRTDTQYF,TGTGCCGCCCGTACGAGGACAGATACGCAGTATTTT
NA,TRBD2,TRBJ2-2,TRBV5-1,CASSIDLGREIPGELFF,TGCGCCAGCTCAATCGACCTTGGGAGGGAGATACCCGGGGAGCTGTTTTTT
few,NA,TRBJ1-1,TRBV5-1,CASSFGTSTFRNTEAFF,TGCGCCAGCAGTTTCGGGACATCTACTTTCAGGAACACTGAAGCTTTCTTT
NA,TRBD1,TRBJ1-3,TRBV19,CASSTASRGPGNTIYF,TGTGCCAGTAGTACCGCCTCCAGGGGGCCAGGAAACACCATATATTTT
NA,TRBD1,TRBJ2-7,TRBV28,CASSSQGQGYYEQYF,TGTGCCAGCAGTTCCCAGGGACAGGGATACTACGAGCAGTACTTC
NA,NA,TRBJ2-7,TRBV29-1,CSVAPERGSAYEQYF,TGCAGCGTTGCCCCCGAAAGGGGGTCGGCCTACGAGCAGTACTTC
NA,NA,TRBJ2-1,TRBV7-9,CASSPSSGGHNEQFF,TGTGCCAGCAGCCCCTCCTCCGGGGGACACAATGAGCAGTTCTTC
once,NA,TRBJ2-5,TRBV9,CASSVAISTETQYF,TGTGCCAGCAGCGTAGCGATTAGCACGGAGACCCAGTACTTC
NA,TRBD2,TRBJ2-5,TRBV7-2,CASSKGLAGQTQYF,TGTGCCAGCAGCAAAGGACTAGCGGGGCAGACCCAGTACTTC
NA,NA,TRBJ2-2,TRBV18,CASSPRNRYTGELFF,TGTGCCAGCTCACCCAGGAACAGATACACCGGGGAGCTGTTTTTT
NA,TRBD1,TRBJ2-1,TRBV5-5,CASSPGQNRNEQFF,TGTGCCAGCAGCCCGGGACAGAACCGCAATGAGCAGTTCTTC
NA,NA,TRBJ1-5,TRBV6-5,CASSYSNRANQPQHF,TGTGCCAGCAGTTACTCGAACAGGGCCAATCAGCCCCAGCATTTT
NA,NA,TRBJ1-6,TRBV10-2,CASSQGKGDSPLHF,TGCGCCAGCAGTCAGGGGAAGGGGGATTCACCCCTCCACTTT